Each of the 30 T cell receptor beta chains below was sequenced from the same sample in a study of cytomegalovirus exposure and HLA in healthy donors. PCR primers comprised 60 Vbeta and 13 Jbeta primers. Produced via immunoSEQ multiplex PCR; TCRdb's table is partial and in-frame only. Of roughly 130,000 clones detected, around four fifths appear once; the ten largest clones hold 0.95% to 1.5%. Sequenced material: PBMCs. The receptors stem from a boy younger than 18 in good health and CMV-seronegative.

The CDR3 sequence: CASSRPTGRGAIYNEQFF. Written as DNA, the CDR3 is TGTGCCAGTAGTCGACCTACGGGGCGGGGGGCTATTTACAATGAGCAGTTCTTC. This chain uses TRBV19 with TRBJ2-1; 8 bases fit TRBD2. V lost 5 bases to trimming and J lost 4 bases; unmatched junction nucleotides: 16. Germline-derived CDR1 and CDR2 are LNHDA and SQIVND (reference sequence). The CDR3 is 18 residues long.

In DNA, the CDR3 is TGTGCCTGGAGTGGAGGGACAGGGACTAGCGGGTTACAGTACTTC. Protein sequence: CAWSGGTGTSGLQYF. This chain connects TRBV30 to TRBJ2-5; 12 positions match TRBD2. With 1 base clipped from V and 11 bases from J, the junction kept 11 bases outside the gene matches. The CDR3 consists of 15 residues. Germline loops: CDR1 GTSNPN, CDR2 SVGIG (reference sequence). Based on the CDR3 plus reference TRBV30 and TRBJ2-5, the full variable domain is SQTIHQWPATLVQPVGSPLSLECTVEGTSNPNLYWYRQAAGRGLQLLFYSVGIGQISSEVPQNLSASRPQDRQFILSSKKLLLSDSGFYLCAWSGGTGTSGLQYFGPGTRLLVL.

Comment on this clone: An end of the junction differs from the germline gene, which may be a read error. The chain couples TRBV7-2 to TRBJ2-6, with D tentatively TRBD1 (7 bases). The CDR3 is made up of 15 amino acids. CDR1 and CDR2 from the germline V gene are SGHTA and FQGNSA. This chain's CDR3 is CASSRQGPGANVPTF. In nucleotides, the CDR3 is TGTGCCAGCAGCCGACAGGGACCGGGGGCCAACGTCCCGACTTTC. Full variable domain (rest looked up from reference TRBV7-2 and TRBJ2-6): GAGVSQSPSNKVTEKGKDVELRCDPISGHTALYWYRQSLGQGLEFLIYFQGNSAPDKSGLPSDRFSAERTGGSVSTLTIQRTQQEDSAVYLCASSRQGPGANVPTFGAGSRLTVL.

The chain carries TRBV5-1 and TRBJ1-6; 8 nucleotides line up with TRBD1. Germline CDR1 reads SGHRS; CDR2 reads YFSETQ. The CDR3 length is 16 residues. V lost 4 bases to trimming and J lost 7 bases; unmatched junction nucleotides: 10. CDR3 region: CASSPSRTGFNSPLHF. CDR3 coding DNA: TGCGCCAGCAGCCCGAGTCGGACAGGGTTCAATTCACCCCTCCACTTT.

The gene calls are TRBV5-1 and TRBJ2-7; no clear D. Germline V CDR1 and CDR2: SGHRS, YFSETQ. The CDR3 consists of 14 residues. Between the trimmed V and J ends, which lost 1 base and 0 bases, there was a span of 8 bases. CDR3 nucleotide sequence: TGCGCCAGCAGCTTGCTGTCAGGCTCCTACGAGCAGTACTTC. Residues: CASSLLSGSYEQYF.

This clone was counted once. The V call is TRBV21-1, the J call TRBJ2-6; no DNA check was done on the table's D call, TRBD1. TRBV21-1 is deemed a pseudogene. This CDR3 has 18 amino acids. In nucleotides, the CDR3 is TGTGCCAGCAGCAAAGTTGAGACAGGGACGACTGGGGCCAACGTCCTGACTTTC. Translation: CASSKVETGTTGANVLTF.

The chain recombines TRBV10-3 with TRBJ2-7, with 7 bases fitting TRBD1. The CDR3 is 14 residues long. J lost 3 bases, V lost 7 bases, and 9 bases had no gene match. Per germline, CDR1 ENHRY and CDR2 SYGVKD. In DNA form, the CDR3 reads TGTGCCATCACTTCCGACAGGGCAGTCTACGAGCAGTACTTC. This translates into CAITSDRAVYEQYF.

The gene calls are TRBV5-6 and TRBJ1-4; D uncertain. This CDR3 spans 15 amino acids. From germline, CDR1 is SGHDT and CDR2 YYEEEE. Deletions cut 2 bases from V and 6 bases from J, with 14 bases between. The CDR3 DNA is TGTGCCAGCAGCTTTAATCGGGGTTGGGATGAAAAACTGTTTTTT. Translation: CASSFNRGWDEKLFF.

The genes are TRBV7-2 and TRBJ2-3; TRBD2 aligns across 10 bases. V lost 7 bases to trimming and J lost 4 bases; unmatched junction nucleotides: 5. There are 14 residues in the CDR3. Germline values: CDR1 SGHTA, CDR2 FQGNSA. For the CDR3, the DNA is TGTGCCAGCATGGCTAGCGGGAGCTCAGATACGCAGTATTTT. Its protein product is CASMASGSSDTQYF.

The chain has TRBV4-2 and TRBJ2-7; 14 bases map to TRBD2. The CDR3 consists of 16 residues. Losses at the gene ends were 4 bases for V and 1 base for J; bases not matched to a gene: 3. From germline, CDR1 is LGHNA and CDR2 YNFKEQ. The CDR3 DNA reads TGTGCCAGCAGCCCTAGACTAGCGGGAGGGTCCTACGAGCAGTACTTC. Its protein product is CASSPRLAGGSYEQYF.

The genes are TRBV4-2 and TRBJ1-2; 9 bases are a match to TRBD1. The V gene end was trimmed by 0 bases and the J gene end by 6 bases; junction bases not matched to a gene: 8. This CDR3 spans 16 amino acids. The germline V gene encodes CDR1 LGHNA and CDR2 YNFKEQ. The CDR3: CASSQDRTGASHGYTF. In DNA, the CDR3 is TGTGCCAGCAGCCAAGACAGGACAGGGGCCTCGCATGGCTACACCTTC.

The chain uses TRBV5-6 and TRBJ2-5; D may be TRBD1 (6 bases). The CDR3 is made up of 15 amino acids. Germline assignment: CDR1 SGHDT and CDR2 YYEEEE. Trimming took off 1 base at V and 1 base at J, with 11 bases between the two ends. DNA for the CDR3: TGTGCCAGCAGCTTGTTTAGGGGGAGCCAAGAGACCCAGTACTTC. This sequence encodes CASSLFRGSQETQYF.

This sequence joins TRBV30 and TRBJ1-2; D is unclear. In germline, CDR1 is GTSNPN, CDR2 SVGIG (reference sequence). The CDR3 totals 12 residues. V gave up 3 bases and J gave up 8 bases, with 13 bases separating them. CDR3 region: CAWRVGWLGYTF. For the CDR3, the DNA is TGTGCCTGGAGAGTTGGCTGGCTGGGCTACACCTTC.

Here the CDR3 reads CASSGGWRGEGADTQYF. The CDR3 bases are TGCGCCAGCAGCGGAGGCTGGCGGGGGGAGGGAGCAGATACGCAGTATTTT. The chain joins TRBV5-1 to TRBJ2-3, with 8 positions matching TRBD2. The germline gives CDR1 SGHRS, CDR2 YFSETQ. CDR3 size: 17 residues. J was trimmed by 4 bases and V by 4 bases; bases with no gene match: 14.

This chain links TRBV30 with TRBJ2-1; 9 positions match TRBD2. The CDR3 spans 12 residues. In germline, CDR1 is GTSNPN, CDR2 SVGIG (reference sequence). The J segment lost 8 bases and the V segment lost 3 bases, leaving 2 bases of the junction unmatched. CDR3 bases: TGTGCCTGGAGGTTAGCGGGAGATGAGCAGTTCTTC. Translation gives CAWRLAGDEQFF. Variable domain in full (rest from reference TRBV30 and TRBJ2-1): SQTIHQWPATLVQPVGSPLSLECTVEGTSNPNLYWYRQAAGRGLQLLFYSVGIGQISSEVPQNLSASRPQDRQFILSSKKLLLSDSGFYLCAWRLAGDEQFFGPGTRLTVL.

This chain connects TRBV12-2 to TRBJ2-7; TRBD2 is the table's D call, not checked against the DNA. TRBV12-2 is labeled a pseudogene. The length of the CDR3 is 15 residues. The DNA for the CDR3 is TGTGCAAGTCGCTTAAGGTACGGACTACCGTACGAGCAGTACTTC. This translates into CASRLRYGLPYEQYF.

The chain employs TRBV23-1 and TRBJ1-1; D is undetermined. TRBV23-1 is marked as an open reading frame, function uncertain. The V end was cut by 0 bases, the J end by 5 bases, with 4 bases between. This CDR3 has 12 amino acids. Here the CDR3 reads CASSQSQTEAFF. CDR3 DNA: TGCGCCAGCAGTCAATCTCAGACTGAAGCTTTCTTT.

In regard to this clone: At one end the junction does not follow the germline gene, possibly because of a read error. The J gene is TRBJ1-1, the V gene TRBV19; possible D gene TRBD1, 6 bases. CDR1 is LNHDA and CDR2 is SQIVND in the germline V gene (reference sequence). This CDR3 has 14 amino acids. CDR3 bases: TGTGCCAGTAGAATAGGGCAGGGGAGCACTGAAGCTTTCTTT. It translates to CASRIGQGSTEAFF.

The table lists this clone with a count of one. J is TRBJ2-3 and V is TRBV4-2; 11 positions match TRBD2. CDR3 length: 16 amino acids. Germline assignment: CDR1 LGHNA and CDR2 YNFKEQ. V dropped 3 bases and J dropped 0; count of bases not matched to a gene: 2. Here the CDR3 reads CASSQGTSGSTDTQYF. CDR3 nucleotide sequence: TGTGCCAGCAGCCAGGGGACTAGCGGAAGCACAGATACGCAGTATTTT.

The gene calls are TRBV19 and TRBJ2-1, with 10 bases lining up with TRBD2. This CDR3 is built from 14 residues. Germline V lookup: CDR1 LNHDA, CDR2 SQIVND (reference sequence). After removal of 5 bases from V and 3 bases from J, the junction contained 1 base not matched to a gene. The CDR3 protein is CASSRTSGYNEQFF. CDR3 sequence (DNA): TGTGCCAGTAGTCGGACTAGCGGCTACAATGAGCAGTTCTTC.

In DNA form, the CDR3 reads TGCGCCAGTGGCGACGGGGGCGAGCAGTACTTC. It specifies CASGDGGEQYF. The rearrangement uses TRBV5-1 and TRBJ2-7; TRBD2 might be the D (6 bases). CDR3 length: 11 residues. V shed 8 bases and J shed 6 bases, with 12 bases lying between them. The V gene's germline CDR1 is SGHRS and CDR2 YFSETQ.

This clone was counted once. The genes are TRBV6-5 and TRBJ2-5; D may be TRBD1 (6 bases). The CDR3 consists of 15 residues. Germline assignment: CDR1 MNHEY and CDR2 SVGAGI. V gave up 6 bases and J gave up 5 bases, with 19 bases separating them. Here the CDR3 reads CASSPRGYKGETQYF. Here the CDR3 DNA reads TGTGCCAGCAGCCCCAGGGGCTACAAGGGGGAGACCCAGTACTTC.

This clone was seen a handful of times. V gene TRBV5-1 combines with J gene TRBJ2-1, with D tentatively TRBD1 (6 bases). Trimming removed 3 bases at V and 5 bases at J, with 18 bases between. The CDR3 extends over 16 amino acids. Germline V gene sequence: CDR1 SGHRS, CDR2 YFSETQ. CDR3 protein: CASSSPGALHHNEQFF. The DNA of the CDR3 is TGCGCCAGCAGCTCCCCAGGGGCCCTCCACCACAATGAGCAGTTCTTC.

This clone was seen more than once but under ten times. This rearrangement joins TRBV6-6 to TRBJ2-7; D may be TRBD2 (5 bases). The germline V gene encodes CDR1 MNHNY and CDR2 SVGAGI (reference sequence). There are 15 residues in the CDR3. The germline V and J ends were trimmed by 6 bases and 5 bases, with 20 bases remaining between them. CDR3 sequence: CASRLDNRETNEQYF. The DNA for the CDR3 is TGTGCCAGCAGGCTAGATAACCGGGAAACCAACGAGCAGTACTTC.

This clone was counted only a few times. The V call is TRBV7-2, the J call TRBJ1-1; 7 positions match TRBD1. CDR1 and CDR2 from the germline V gene are SGHTA and FQGNSA. The CDR3 contains 15 residues. J lost 3 bases, V lost 6 bases, and 10 bases had no gene match. This chain's CDR3 is CASRPPSGGYTEAFF. The CDR3 DNA follows: TGTGCCAGCAGACCCCCGTCAGGGGGGTACACTGAAGCTTTCTTT.

This clone appeared a few times. The gene calls are TRBV2 and TRBJ2-2; 7 bases map to TRBD2. CDR3 length: 13 amino acids. The germline gives CDR1 SNHLY, CDR2 FYNNEI. The ends lost 9 bases at V and 7 bases at J; junction bases unmatched: 8. The CDR3 sequence is CASCGSWSGELFF. DNA of the CDR3: TGTGCCAGTTGCGGGAGTTGGAGCGGGGAGCTGTTTTTT.

This sequence joins TRBV5-4 and TRBJ2-5, with D possibly being TRBD2 (5 bases). The ends were cut back, 3 bases at V and 3 bases at J, with 21 bases in the middle. The CDR3 is 17 amino acids. Germline CDR1 and CDR2: SGHNT and YYREEE (reference sequence). In DNA form, the CDR3 reads TGTGCCAGCAGCTCAGAGGGTCCTACTATGGAAGAAGAGACCCAGTACTTC. As protein: CASSSEGPTMEEETQYF.

This clone was recorded a few times. This chain joins TRBV30 and TRBJ2-7; TRBD1 matches at 7 bases. The CDR3 runs 13 residues. Germline CDR1 is GTSNPN and CDR2 is SVGIG (reference sequence). V dropped 3 bases and J dropped 3; count of bases not matched to a gene: 5. CDR3 nucleotide sequence: TGTGCCTGGAGACCGGGACAGAACTACGAGCAGTACTTC. Protein product: CAWRPGQNYEQYF.

This chain joins TRBV2 and TRBJ1-5; D might be TRBD1 (6 bases). The V end was cut by 6 bases, the J end by 3 bases, with 15 bases between. The germline V gene has CDR1 SNHLY and CDR2 FYNNEI. This CDR3 region has 15 residues. CDR3 nucleotide sequence: TGTGCCAGCAGGGACAGCGCGCCCCCCAATCAGCCCCAGCATTTT. Its translation: CASRDSAPPNQPQHF.

V usage is TRBV4-2 and J usage is TRBJ1-1, with D possibly being TRBD1 (6 bases). CDR1 and CDR2 from the germline V gene are LGHNA and YNFKEQ. The CDR3 loop spans 13 amino acids. Trimming left V 2 bases short and J 7 bases short, with 11 bases between. CDR3 bases: TGTGCCAGCAGCCAACACACAGGGAGTGAAGCTTTCTTT. It translates to CASSQHTGSEAFF.